These T cell receptor beta chains were read from a single sample in a study of cytomegalovirus exposure and HLA in healthy donors. Sequencing used immunoSEQ multiplex PCR; TCRdb keeps in-frame clones, though not all of them. The sample lists more than 40,000 clones; about 85% were seen once. The sample taken for sequencing was PBMCs. These receptors originate from a man over 45 in good health and CMV-seronegative. The CDR3 runs from the conserved cysteine through the conserved F or W. D genes are given only for firm matches. Some rows have no size entry. The others give once, few or many, or a class for an expanded clone.

d_gene	v_gene	j_gene	abundance	CDR3aa	CDR3nt
.	TRBV19	TRBJ1-1	few	CASSIGMALVNTEAFF	TGTGCCAGTAGTATAGGCATGGCTCTGGTGAACACTGAAGCTTTCTTT
.	TRBV28	TRBJ1-4	.	CASSFWTSRYIATNEKLFF	TGTGCCAGCAGTTTTTGGACTTCCCGATATATTGCAACTAATGAAAAACTGTTTTTT
.	TRBV7-9	TRBJ1-1	.	CASSLGATPNTEAFF	TGTGCCAGCAGCTTAGGGGCTACACCGAACACTGAAGCTTTCTTT
.	TRBV19	TRBJ1-5	once	CASTSSGTLNQPQHF	TGTGCCAGTACCTCAAGCGGGACCCTCAATCAGCCCCAGCATTTT
TRBD1	TRBV7-3	TRBJ2-7	.	CASSLVAGTGTEQYF	TGTGCCAGCAGCTTAGTCGCCGGGACAGGGACCGAGCAGTACTTC
TRBD2	TRBV4-1	TRBJ2-5	.	CASSQPGGPGETQYF	TGCGCCAGCAGCCAGCCGGGAGGGCCTGGGGAGACCCAGTACTTC
.	TRBV4-1	TRBJ1-2	.	CASSQESGGRGGYTF	TGCGCCAGCAGCCAAGAATCGGGGGGGCGAGGTGGCTACACCTTC
TRBD2	TRBV7-2	TRBJ2-2	.	CASSRGGSNTGELFF	TGTGCCAGCAGCCGGGGGGGTTCGAACACCGGGGAGCTGTTTTTT
.	TRBV7-9	TRBJ2-1	few	CASRPRGSGMMGNEQFF	TGTGCCAGCCGACCCCGTGGTAGCGGAATGATGGGCAATGAGCAGTTCTTC
.	TRBV5-1	TRBJ2-7	.	CASSDSYEQYF	TGCGCCAGCTCGGACAGCTACGAGCAGTACTTC
.	TRBV4-1	TRBJ2-5	.	CASSQDGNRRETQYF	TGCGCCAGCAGCCAAGATGGTAACAGGAGAGAGACCCAGTACTTC
TRBD1	TRBV19	TRBJ2-1	.	CASSSGTANPRDEQFF	TGTGCCAGTAGTTCCGGGACAGCCAACCCCCGGGATGAGCAGTTCTTC
.	TRBV4-2	TRBJ2-7	.	CASSQEGGELSYEQYF	TGTGCCAGCAGCCAAGAAGGGGGAGAACTCTCCTACGAGCAGTACTTC
TRBD1	TRBV6-6	TRBJ1-1	.	CASSRDSREAFF	TGTGCCAGCAGCCGGGACAGCCGTGAAGCTTTCTTT
.	TRBV11-2	TRBJ1-2	.	CASSLAWGHLNYGYTF	TGTGCCAGCAGCTTAGCATGGGGACACTTAAACTATGGCTACACCTTC
.	TRBV7-9	TRBJ1-2	.	CASSLEGGAGYTF	TGTGCCAGCAGCTTAGAGGGAGGCGCTGGCTACACCTTC
.	TRBV28	TRBJ1-3	.	CASQAPGNTIYF	TGTGCCAGCCAGGCCCCTGGAAACACCATATATTTT
.	TRBV5-5	TRBJ2-2	once	CASSWIQGTGELFF	TGTGCCAGCAGCTGGATCCAGGGCACCGGGGAGCTGTTTTTT
TRBD2	TRBV10-3	TRBJ2-2	.	CAISKPGLANTGELFF	TGTGCCATCAGCAAGCCGGGACTAGCGAACACCGGGGAGCTGTTTTTT
.	TRBV6-6	TRBJ1-2	.	CASSYSGGYNGYTF	TGTGCCAGCAGTTATTCCGGGGGTTATAATGGCTACACCTTC
TRBD2	TRBV4-1	TRBJ2-1	.	CASSPGLAGGKYNEQFF	TGCGCCAGCAGCCCGGGACTAGCGGGAGGAAAGTACAATGAGCAGTTCTTC
.	TRBV11-2	TRBJ1-3	.	CASSPQNTIYF	TGTGCCAGCAGCCCACAAAACACCATATATTTT
TRBD1	TRBV5-4	TRBJ2-7	.	CASSLEGTGQHLQYF	TGTGCCAGCAGCTTGGAAGGGACAGGACAGCACCTGCAGTACTTC
.	TRBV30	TRBJ2-5	.	CAWSVRGTMRETQYF	TGTGCCTGGAGTGTACGCGGGACCATGAGGGAGACCCAGTACTTC
TRBD2	TRBV5-5	TRBJ2-1	.	CASSPGLAGAVYNEQFF	TGTGCCAGCAGCCCGGGACTAGCGGGAGCGGTTTACAATGAGCAGTTCTTC
TRBD1	TRBV5-1	TRBJ2-5	.	CASSNGQAGETQYF	TGCGCCAGCAGCAACGGACAGGCAGGAGAGACCCAGTACTTC
TRBD1	TRBV23-1	TRBJ1-4	.	CASSPGQPSEKLFF	TGCGCCAGCAGCCCGGGACAGCCCTCAGAAAAACTGTTTTTT